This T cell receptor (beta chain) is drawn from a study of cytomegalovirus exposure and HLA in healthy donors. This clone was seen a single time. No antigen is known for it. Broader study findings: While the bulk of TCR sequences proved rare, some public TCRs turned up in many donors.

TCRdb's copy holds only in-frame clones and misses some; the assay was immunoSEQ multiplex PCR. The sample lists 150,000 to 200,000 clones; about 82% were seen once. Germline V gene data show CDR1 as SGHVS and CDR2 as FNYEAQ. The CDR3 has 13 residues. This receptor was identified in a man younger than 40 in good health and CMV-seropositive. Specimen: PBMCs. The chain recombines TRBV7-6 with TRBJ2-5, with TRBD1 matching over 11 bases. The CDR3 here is CAIRDRGQETQYF. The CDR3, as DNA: TGTGCTATCCGGGACAGGGGGCAAGAGACCCAGTACTTC. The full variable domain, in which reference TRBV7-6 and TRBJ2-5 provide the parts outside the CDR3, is GAGVSQSPRYKVTKRGQDVALRCDPISGHVSLYWYRQALGQGPEFLTYFNYEAQQDKSGLPNDRFSAERPEGSISTLTIQRTEQRDSAMYRCAIRDRGQETQYFGPGTRLLVL.